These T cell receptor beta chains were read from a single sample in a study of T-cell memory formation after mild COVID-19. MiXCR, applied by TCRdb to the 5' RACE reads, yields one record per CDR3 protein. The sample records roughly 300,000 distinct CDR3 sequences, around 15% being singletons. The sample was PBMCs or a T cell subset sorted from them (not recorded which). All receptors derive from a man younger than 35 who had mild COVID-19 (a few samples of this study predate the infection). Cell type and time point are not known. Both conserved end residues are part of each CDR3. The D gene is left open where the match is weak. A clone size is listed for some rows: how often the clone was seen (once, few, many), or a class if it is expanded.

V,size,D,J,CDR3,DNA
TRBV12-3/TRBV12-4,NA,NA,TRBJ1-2,CASRPPGVGYGYTF,TGTGCCAGCAGGCCCCCAGGGGTCGGCTATGGCTACACCTTC
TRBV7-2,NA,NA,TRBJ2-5,CASSYRVPETQYF,TGTGCCAGCAGCTATCGTGTGCCTGAGACCCAGTACTTC
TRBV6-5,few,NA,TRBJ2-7,CASSYETALTSSSLYF,TGTGCCAGCAGTTACGAAACAGCCCTTACGAGCAGTTCTCTTTACTTC
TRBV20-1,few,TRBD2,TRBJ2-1,CSARGRALAGGYAYNEQFF,TGCAGTGCTAGAGGAAGGGCGCTAGCGGGGGGCTATGCCTACAATGAGCAGTTCTTC
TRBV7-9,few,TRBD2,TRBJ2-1,CASSHRLAGGHNEQFF,TGTGCCAGCAGCCACCGACTAGCGGGGGGGCACAATGAGCAGTTCTTC
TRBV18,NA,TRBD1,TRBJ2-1,CASSSRQGIDNEQFF,TGTGCCAGCTCATCGAGACAGGGGATTGACAATGAGCAGTTCTTC
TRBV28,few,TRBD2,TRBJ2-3,CASSSFGRGGQADTQYF,TGTGCCAGCAGTTCCTTTGGGCGGGGGGGCCAGGCAGATACGCAGTATTTT
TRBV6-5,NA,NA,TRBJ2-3,CASSYTNRASSTDTQYF,TGTGCCAGCAGTTACACCAACAGGGCCTCTAGCACAGATACGCAGTATTTT
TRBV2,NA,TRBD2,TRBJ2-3,CASRRRGLAGVDTQYF,TGTGCCAGCAGACGCCGAGGCCTAGCGGGGGTGGATACGCAGTATTTT
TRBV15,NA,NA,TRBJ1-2,CATSPQGYGYTF,TGTGCCACCAGCCCCCAGGGCTATGGCTACACCTTC
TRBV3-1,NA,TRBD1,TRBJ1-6,CASREMGQASSYNSPLHF,TGTGCCAGCAGGGAGATGGGACAGGCGAGCTCCTATAATTCACCCCTCCACTTT